This T cell receptor (beta chain) was identified during a study of CD8 T cells in Susac syndrome. The study's findings and limits: The authors acknowledged that the study's TCR sequencing and HLA analysis involved relatively few individuals.

Germline V lookup: CDR1 MGHDK, CDR2 SYGVNS. Trimming at V came to 3 bases and at J to 3 bases, leaving 3 bases not matched to a gene. The CDR3 sequence is 14 residues long. In the case of this clonotype: What it recognizes is unknown.

Sequencing of TCR beta was performed on blood CD8+ and CD4+ T cells. CD8+ and CD4+ T cells were negatively isolated; TEMRA cells were FACS-enriched. The RNA input was 0.5 to 1 ug, and it was reverse transcribed with random hexamers. The immunoSEQ assay covered 54 Vbeta and 13 Jbeta segments for CDR3. TCRdb independently ran MiXCR on the immunoSEQ multiplex PCR reads; one entry per CDR3 protein. The data show approximately 180,000 distinct CDR3 sequences, nearly 97% seen once. V and J are TRBV25-1 and TRBJ2-3; 7 bases agree with TRBD2. The source material was CD4+ T cells from PBMCs. The receptor's source is a human donor with multiple sclerosis. Here the CDR3 DNA reads TGTGCCAGCAGTGATAGCGGGCGGACAGATACGCAGTATTTT. Its translation is CASSDSGRTDTQYF.